The clone carrying this T cell receptor (beta chain) occurred many times. Antigen: not known. The CDR3 length is 15 residues. Trimming at V came to 5 bases and at J to 2 bases, leaving 7 bases not matched to a gene. CDR1 MNHNS and CDR2 SASEGT come from the germline V gene. This sample is part of a study of HIV-infected patients and healthy controls. Study observations and caveats: Compared with healthy controls, HIV-infected patients showed less CDR3 sharing between individuals. Healthy controls carried many MAIT alpha-chain CDR3s, while HIV+ repertoires had few.

cDNA was made from approximately 500 ng RNA using alpha and beta constant primers. Alpha and beta chain libraries were made separately by chain-specific third strand synthesis with multiplexing indices. Each cDNA molecule was barcoded, and a single primer pair amplified each chain. Second strand synthesis was primed from the SP2 site. TCRdb redid the calling of the 5' RACE reads with MiXCR, one entry per CDR3 protein. The sample carries about 15,000 distinct CDR3 sequences, approximately 12% recorded once. Antiretroviral therapy had run roughly three months, about 14 weeks, before follow-up blood collection. Whole blood was used without fractionation, so all unsorted peripheral T cells were included.

Material: blood, obtained during antiretroviral therapy. The chain couples TRBV6-1 to TRBJ2-3; 7 bases agree with TRBD1. The clonotype originates from an adult with HIV infection. The donor label of this sample is uncertain. CDR3 residues: CASSFDRVDTDTQYF. CDR3 nucleotides: TGTGCCAGCAGTTTTGACAGGGTGGACACAGATACGCAGTATTTT.